The 5 T cell receptor beta chains reported below all come from one sample, sequenced in a study of beta chain features in type 1 diabetes. Sequenced material consisted of expressed TCRB transcripts (all of the isolated RNA was reverse transcribed). Method: immunoSEQ multiplex PCR; TCRdb's copy keeps in-frame clones and lacks some. The table lists more than 150,000 clones, 8.5% to 14% of them singletons. Input material: central memory CD4+ T cells from blood. These receptors originate from a man younger than 30 in good health.

V usage is TRBV5-1 and J usage is TRBJ2-2; 9 positions agree with TRBD2. The CDR3 consists of 17 residues. Germline V gene lookup returns CDR1 SGHRS and CDR2 YFSETQ. Trimming removed 1 base from V and 4 bases from J; junction bases left unmatched: 8. CDR3 in DNA: TGCGCCAGCAGCTTGTCGGCTAGCGGGATGGGCACCGGGGAGCTGTTTTTT. It translates to CASSLSASGMGTGELFF.

This clone was seen only a few times. This chain links TRBV14 with TRBJ2-7; no reliable D call. Trimming cost V 3 bases and J 6 bases, with 9 bases left between them. The CDR3 runs 12 residues. Germline loops: CDR1 SGHDN, CDR2 FVKESK. The CDR3 region is CASSHSFGEQYF. Written as DNA, the CDR3 is TGTGCCAGCAGCCATTCGTTTGGCGAGCAGTACTTC.

This clone appeared a few times. The chain uses TRBV19 and TRBJ2-3, with D possibly being TRBD2 (6 bases). Germline values: CDR1 LNHDA, CDR2 SQIVND (reference sequence). This CDR3 has 14 residues. Trimming pared 1 base from V and 5 bases from J, leaving 10 bases between. CDR3 nucleotide sequence: TGTGCCAGTAGTATAGCGACAGCGGGAGATACGCAGTATTTT. Protein sequence: CASSIATAGDTQYF.

The chain has TRBV7-2 and TRBJ2-6; D gene unclear. With 1 base removed from V and 2 bases from J, the gap between germline ends came to 6 bases. This CDR3 has 15 amino acids. Germline V gene data show CDR1 as SGHTA and CDR2 as FQGNSA. Here the CDR3 reads CASSLEVTGANVLTF. DNA of the CDR3: TGTGCCAGCAGCTTAGAGGTGACTGGGGCCAACGTCCTGACTTTC.

This clone was counted only a few times. The J gene is TRBJ2-7, the V gene TRBV18; D is uncertain. Looked up from germline, CDR1 is KGHSH and CDR2 is LQKENI. Deletions cut 2 bases from V and 1 base from J, with 6 bases between. This CDR3 region has 13 residues. CDR3 amino acids: CASSPGDSYEQYF. In DNA form, the CDR3 reads TGTGCCAGCTCACCAGGCGATTCCTACGAGCAGTACTTC.